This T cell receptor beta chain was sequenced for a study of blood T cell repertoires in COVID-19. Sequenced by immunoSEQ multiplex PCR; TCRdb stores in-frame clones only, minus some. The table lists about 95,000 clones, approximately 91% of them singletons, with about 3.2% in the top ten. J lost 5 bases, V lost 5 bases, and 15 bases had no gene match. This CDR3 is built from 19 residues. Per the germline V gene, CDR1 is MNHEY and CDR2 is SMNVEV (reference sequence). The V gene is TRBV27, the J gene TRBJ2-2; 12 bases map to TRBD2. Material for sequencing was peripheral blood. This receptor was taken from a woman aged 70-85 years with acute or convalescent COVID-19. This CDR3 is CASSTASERLAGVTGELFF. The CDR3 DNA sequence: TGTGCCAGCAGTACGGCCTCCGAAAGACTAGCGGGGGTTACCGGGGAGCTGTTTTTT.